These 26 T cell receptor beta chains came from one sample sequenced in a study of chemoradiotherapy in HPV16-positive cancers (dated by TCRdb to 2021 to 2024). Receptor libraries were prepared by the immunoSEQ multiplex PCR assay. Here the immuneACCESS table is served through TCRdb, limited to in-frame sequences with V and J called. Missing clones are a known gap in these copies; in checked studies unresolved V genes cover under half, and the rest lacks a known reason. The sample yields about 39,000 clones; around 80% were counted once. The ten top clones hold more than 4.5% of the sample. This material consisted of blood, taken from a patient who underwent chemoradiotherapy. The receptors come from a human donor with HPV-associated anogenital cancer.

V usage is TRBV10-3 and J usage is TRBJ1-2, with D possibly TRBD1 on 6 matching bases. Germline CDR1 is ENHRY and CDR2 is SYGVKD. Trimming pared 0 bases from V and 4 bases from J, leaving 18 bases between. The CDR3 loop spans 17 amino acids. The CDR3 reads CAISESTRGQGSYGYTF. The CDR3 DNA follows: TGTGCCATCAGTGAGTCGACTCGAGGGCAGGGGAGCTATGGCTACACCTTC.

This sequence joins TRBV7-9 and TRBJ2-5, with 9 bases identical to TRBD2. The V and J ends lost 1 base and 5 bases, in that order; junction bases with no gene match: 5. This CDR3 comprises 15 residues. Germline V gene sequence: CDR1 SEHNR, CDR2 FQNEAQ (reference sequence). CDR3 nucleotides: TGTGCCAGCAGCTTAGTACTAGCGGGCTATGAGACCCAGTACTTC. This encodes CASSLVLAGYETQYF.

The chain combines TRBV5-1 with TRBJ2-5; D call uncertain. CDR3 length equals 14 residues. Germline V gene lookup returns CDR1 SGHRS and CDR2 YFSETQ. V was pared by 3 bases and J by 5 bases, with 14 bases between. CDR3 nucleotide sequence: TGCGCCAGCAGCTCCATCTTTGGTGCCGAGACCCAGTACTTC. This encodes CASSSIFGAETQYF.

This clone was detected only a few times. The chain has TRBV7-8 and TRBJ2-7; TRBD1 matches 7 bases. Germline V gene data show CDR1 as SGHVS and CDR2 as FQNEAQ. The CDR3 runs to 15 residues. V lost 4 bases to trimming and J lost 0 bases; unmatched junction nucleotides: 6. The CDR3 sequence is CASSSRQGNSYEQYF. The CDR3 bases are TGTGCCAGCAGCTCTCGACAGGGTAACTCCTACGAGCAGTACTTC.

The CDR3, as DNA: TGTGCCAGCAGACTGACAGGGTCGGATGGCACTGAAGCTTTCTTT. It specifies CASRLTGSDGTEAFF. The chain recombines TRBV19 with TRBJ1-1, with TRBD1 matching 7 bases. CDR1 and CDR2 from the germline V gene are LNHDA and SQIVND (reference sequence). The trim removed 9 bases at V and 4 bases at J, leaving 14 bases unmatched. This CDR3 has 15 residues.

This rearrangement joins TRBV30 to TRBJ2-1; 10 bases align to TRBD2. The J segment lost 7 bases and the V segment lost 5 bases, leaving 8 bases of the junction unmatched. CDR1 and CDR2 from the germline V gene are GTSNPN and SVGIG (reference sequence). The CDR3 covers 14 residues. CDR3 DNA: TGTGCCTGGGGGGCGGGACTAGCGTTGAATGAGCAGTTCTTC. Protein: CAWGAGLALNEQFF.

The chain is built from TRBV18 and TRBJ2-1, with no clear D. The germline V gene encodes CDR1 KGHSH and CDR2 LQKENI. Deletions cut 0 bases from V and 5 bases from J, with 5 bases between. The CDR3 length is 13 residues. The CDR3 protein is CASSPPVDNEQFF. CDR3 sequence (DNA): TGTGCCAGCTCACCACCGGTTGACAATGAGCAGTTCTTC.

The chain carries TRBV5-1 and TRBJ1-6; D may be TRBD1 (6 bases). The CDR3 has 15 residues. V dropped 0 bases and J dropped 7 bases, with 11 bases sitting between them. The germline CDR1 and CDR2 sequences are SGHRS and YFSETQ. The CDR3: CASSLGGHSNSPLHF. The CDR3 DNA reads TGCGCCAGCAGCTTGGGGGGACATTCCAATTCACCCCTCCACTTT.

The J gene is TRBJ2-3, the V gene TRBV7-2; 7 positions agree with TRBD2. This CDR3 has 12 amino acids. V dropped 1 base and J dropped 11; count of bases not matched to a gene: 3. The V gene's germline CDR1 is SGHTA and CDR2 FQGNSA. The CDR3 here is CASSLDGGGQYF. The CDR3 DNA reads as TGTGCCAGCAGCTTAGATGGCGGGGGGCAGTATTTT.

This CDR3 reads CASSLARADTQYF. In DNA, the CDR3 is TGTGCCAGCAGCTTAGCGCGCGCAGATACGCAGTATTTT. The chain employs TRBV7-2 and TRBJ2-3, with no clear D. This CDR3 has 13 residues. Germline V gene sequence: CDR1 SGHTA, CDR2 FQGNSA. V was cut by 0 bases and J by 4 bases, with 5 bases left in between.

CDR3 DNA sequence: TGTGCCAGCTCACTGAGCCTAAACAATGAGCAGTTCTTC. Amino acids: CASSLSLNNEQFF. J is TRBJ2-1 and V is TRBV18; D remains unclear. The CDR3 spans 13 residues. Deletions cut 4 bases from V and 5 bases from J, with 9 bases between. CDR1 and CDR2 (germline): KGHSH, LQKENI.

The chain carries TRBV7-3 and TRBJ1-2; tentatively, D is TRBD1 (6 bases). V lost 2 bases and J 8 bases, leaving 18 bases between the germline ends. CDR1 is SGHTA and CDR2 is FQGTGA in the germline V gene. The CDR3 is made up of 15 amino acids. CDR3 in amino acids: CASSLGGQRRRGYTF. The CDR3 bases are TGTGCCAGCAGCTTAGGGGGACAACGACGACGGGGCTACACCTTC.

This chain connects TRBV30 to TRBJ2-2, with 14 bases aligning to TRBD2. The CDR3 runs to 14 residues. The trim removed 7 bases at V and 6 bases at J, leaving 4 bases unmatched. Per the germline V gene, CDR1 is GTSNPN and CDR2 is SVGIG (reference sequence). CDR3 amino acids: CASSTSGGAGELFF. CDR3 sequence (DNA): TGTGCCTCCTCGACTAGCGGGGGGGCCGGGGAGCTGTTTTTT.

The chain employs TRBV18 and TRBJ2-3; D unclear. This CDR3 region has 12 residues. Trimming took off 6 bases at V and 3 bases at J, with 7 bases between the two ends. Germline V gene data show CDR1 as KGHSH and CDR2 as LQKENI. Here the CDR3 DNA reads TGTGCCAGCTCTGGTGTTACAGATACGCAGTATTTT. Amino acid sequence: CASSGVTDTQYF.

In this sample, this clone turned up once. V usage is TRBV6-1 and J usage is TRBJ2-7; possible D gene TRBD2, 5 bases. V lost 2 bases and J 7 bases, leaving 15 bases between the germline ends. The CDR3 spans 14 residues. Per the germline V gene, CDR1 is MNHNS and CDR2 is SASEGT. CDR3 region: CASSEKERSREQYF. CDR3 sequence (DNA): TGTGCCAGCAGTGAAAAGGAGCGGTCTCGAGAGCAGTACTTC.

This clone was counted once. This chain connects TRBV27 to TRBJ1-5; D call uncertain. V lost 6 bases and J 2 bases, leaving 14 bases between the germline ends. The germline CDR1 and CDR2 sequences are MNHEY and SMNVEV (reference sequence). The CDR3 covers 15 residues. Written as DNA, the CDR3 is TGTGCCAGCAGCTCATGGGCAGCGGGCAATCAGCCCCAGCATTTT. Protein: CASSSWAAGNQPQHF.

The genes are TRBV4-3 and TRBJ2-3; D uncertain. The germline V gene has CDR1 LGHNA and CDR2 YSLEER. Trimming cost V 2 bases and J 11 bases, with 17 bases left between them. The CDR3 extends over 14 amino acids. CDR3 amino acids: CASSQNPLAPRQYF. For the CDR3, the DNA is TGCGCCAGCAGCCAAAACCCATTGGCCCCTAGGCAGTATTTT.

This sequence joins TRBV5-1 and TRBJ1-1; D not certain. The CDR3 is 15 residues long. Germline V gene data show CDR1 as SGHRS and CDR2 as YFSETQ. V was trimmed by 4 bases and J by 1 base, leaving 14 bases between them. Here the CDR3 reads CASSPFILSNTEAFF. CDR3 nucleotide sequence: TGCGCCAGCAGCCCCTTTATACTATCGAACACTGAAGCTTTCTTT.

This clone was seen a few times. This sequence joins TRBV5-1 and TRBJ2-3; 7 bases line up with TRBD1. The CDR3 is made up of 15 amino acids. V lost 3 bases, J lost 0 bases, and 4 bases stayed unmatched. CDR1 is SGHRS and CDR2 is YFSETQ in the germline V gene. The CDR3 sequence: CASSWDSSSTDTQYF. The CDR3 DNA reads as TGCGCCAGCAGCTGGGACAGCTCTAGCACAGATACGCAGTATTTT.

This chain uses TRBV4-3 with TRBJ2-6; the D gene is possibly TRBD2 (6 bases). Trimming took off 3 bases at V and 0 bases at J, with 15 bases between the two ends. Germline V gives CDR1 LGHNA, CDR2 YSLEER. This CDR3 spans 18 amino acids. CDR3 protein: CASSHGGTELSGANVLTF. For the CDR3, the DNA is TGCGCCAGCAGCCATGGGGGGACGGAGCTCTCTGGGGCCAACGTCCTGACTTTC.

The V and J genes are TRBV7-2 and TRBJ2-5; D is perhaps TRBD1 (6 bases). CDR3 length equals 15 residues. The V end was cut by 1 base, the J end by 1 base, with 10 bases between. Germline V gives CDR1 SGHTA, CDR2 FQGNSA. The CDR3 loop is CASSLDNRAQETQYF. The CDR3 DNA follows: TGTGCCAGCAGCTTAGACAACAGGGCCCAAGAGACCCAGTACTTC.

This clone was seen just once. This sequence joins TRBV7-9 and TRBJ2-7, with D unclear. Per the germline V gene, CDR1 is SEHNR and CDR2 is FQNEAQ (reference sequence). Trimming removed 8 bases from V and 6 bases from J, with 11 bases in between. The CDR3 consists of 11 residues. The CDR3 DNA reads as TGTGCCAGCGTCAAGGACCTCGAGCAGTACTTC. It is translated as CASVKDLEQYF.

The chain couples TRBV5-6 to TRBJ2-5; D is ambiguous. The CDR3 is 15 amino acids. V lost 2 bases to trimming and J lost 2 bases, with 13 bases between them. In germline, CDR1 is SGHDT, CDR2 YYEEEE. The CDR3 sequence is CASSLSSGLQETQYF. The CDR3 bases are TGTGCCAGCAGCTTATCCTCCGGCTTACAAGAGACCCAGTACTTC.

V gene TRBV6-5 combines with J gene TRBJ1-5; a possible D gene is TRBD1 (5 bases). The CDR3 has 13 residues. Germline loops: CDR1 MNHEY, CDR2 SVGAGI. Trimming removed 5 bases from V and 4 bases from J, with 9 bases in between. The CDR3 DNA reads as TGTGCCAGCAGTATATACAGGAATCAGCCCCAGCATTTT. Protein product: CASSIYRNQPQHF.

The CDR3 reads CASSITFSNTEAFF. The CDR3 coding sequence is TGCGCCAGCAGCATTACTTTTTCGAACACTGAAGCTTTCTTT. The rearrangement joins TRBV5-1 to TRBJ1-1; D remains ambiguous. Deletions cut 4 bases from V and 1 base from J, with 11 bases between. The CDR3 runs to 14 residues. Germline loops: CDR1 SGHRS, CDR2 YFSETQ.

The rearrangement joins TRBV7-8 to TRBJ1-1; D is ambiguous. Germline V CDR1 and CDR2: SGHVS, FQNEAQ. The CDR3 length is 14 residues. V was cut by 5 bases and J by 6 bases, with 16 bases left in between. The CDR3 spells CASSPDLISSEAFF. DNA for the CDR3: TGTGCCAGCAGCCCAGACTTGATTAGCTCTGAAGCTTTCTTT.